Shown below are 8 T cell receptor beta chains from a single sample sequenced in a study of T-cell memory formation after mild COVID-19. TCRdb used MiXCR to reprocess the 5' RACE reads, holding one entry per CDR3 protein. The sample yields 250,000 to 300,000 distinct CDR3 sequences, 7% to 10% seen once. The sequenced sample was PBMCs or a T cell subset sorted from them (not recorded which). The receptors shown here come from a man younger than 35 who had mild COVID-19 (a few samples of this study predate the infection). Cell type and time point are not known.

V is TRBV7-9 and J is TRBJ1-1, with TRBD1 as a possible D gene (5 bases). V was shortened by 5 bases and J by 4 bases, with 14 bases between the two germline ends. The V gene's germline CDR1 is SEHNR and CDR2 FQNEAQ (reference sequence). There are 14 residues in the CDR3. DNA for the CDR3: TGTGCCAGCAGCCTATCCTCAGGGAGCACTGAAGCTTTCTTT. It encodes CASSLSSGSTEAFF. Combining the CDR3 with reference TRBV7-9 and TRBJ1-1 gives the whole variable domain DTGVSQNPRHKITKRGQNVTFRCDPISEHNRLYWYRQTLGQGPEFLTYFQNEAQLEKSRLLSDRFSAERPKGSFSTLEIQRTEQGDSAMYLCASSLSSGSTEAFFGQGTRLTVV.

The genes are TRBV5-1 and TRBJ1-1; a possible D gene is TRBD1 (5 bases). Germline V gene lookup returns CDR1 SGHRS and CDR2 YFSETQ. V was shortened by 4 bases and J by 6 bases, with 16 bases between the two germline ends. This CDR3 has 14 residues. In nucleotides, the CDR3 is TGCGCCAGCAGCCTCCCGGGACCCTTAGCTGAAGCTTTCTTT. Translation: CASSLPGPLAEAFF.

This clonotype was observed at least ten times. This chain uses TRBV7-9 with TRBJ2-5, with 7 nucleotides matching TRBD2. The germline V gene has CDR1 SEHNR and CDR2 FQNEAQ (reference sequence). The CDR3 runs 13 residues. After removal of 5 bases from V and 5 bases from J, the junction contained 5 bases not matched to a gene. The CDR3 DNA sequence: TGTGCCAGCAGCCTCGGCGGGGGTGAGACCCAGTACTTC. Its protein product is CASSLGGGETQYF.

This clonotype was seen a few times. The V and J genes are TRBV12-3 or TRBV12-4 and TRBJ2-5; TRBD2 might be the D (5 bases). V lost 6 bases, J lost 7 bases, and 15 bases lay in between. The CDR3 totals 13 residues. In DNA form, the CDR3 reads TGTGCCAGCAGCTCCCCCGGGGTACCGACCCAGTACTTC. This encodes CASSSPGVPTQYF.

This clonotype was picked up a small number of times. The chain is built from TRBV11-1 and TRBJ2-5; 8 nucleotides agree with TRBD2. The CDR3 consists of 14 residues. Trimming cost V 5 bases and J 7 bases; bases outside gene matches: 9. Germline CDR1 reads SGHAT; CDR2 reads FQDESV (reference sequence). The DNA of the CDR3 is TGTGCCAGCAGCGGTACACGCGGGGGGTCGACCCAGTACTTC. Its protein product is CASSGTRGGSTQYF.

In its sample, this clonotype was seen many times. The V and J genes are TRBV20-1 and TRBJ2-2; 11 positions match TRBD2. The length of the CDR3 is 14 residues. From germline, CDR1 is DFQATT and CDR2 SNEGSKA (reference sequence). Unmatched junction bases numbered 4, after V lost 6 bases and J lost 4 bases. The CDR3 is CSARLAGSTGELFF. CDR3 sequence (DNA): TGCAGTGCCCGACTAGCGGGGAGCACCGGGGAGCTGTTTTTT.

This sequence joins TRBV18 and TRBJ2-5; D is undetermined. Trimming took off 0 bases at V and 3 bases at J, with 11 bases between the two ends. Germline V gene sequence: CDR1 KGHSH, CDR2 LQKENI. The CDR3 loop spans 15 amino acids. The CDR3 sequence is CASSPPTSSKETQYF. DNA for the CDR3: TGTGCCAGCTCACCACCCACATCCTCGAAAGAGACCCAGTACTTC.

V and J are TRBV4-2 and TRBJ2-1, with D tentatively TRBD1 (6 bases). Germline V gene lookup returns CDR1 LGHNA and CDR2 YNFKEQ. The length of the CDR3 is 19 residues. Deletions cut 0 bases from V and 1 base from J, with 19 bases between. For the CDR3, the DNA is TGTGCCAGCAGCCAAGAGCGAGGATATGGACAGATTTCCTACAATGAGCAGTTCTTC. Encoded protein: CASSQERGYGQISYNEQFF.